Each of the 7 T cell receptor beta chains below was sequenced from the same sample in a study of a mutant IDH1 vaccine in newly diagnosed glioma. Their antigen targets remain unknown. Time point of the sample: week 23, last vaccination. A 20-mer mutant IDH1 peptide at 300 ug was injected subcutaneously with topical imiquimod. Sequenced by immunoSEQ multiplex PCR; TCRdb stores in-frame clones only, minus some. The data show 25,000 to 35,000 clones, approximately 88% seen once. Sequences were derived from PBMCs, sampled from a glioma patient whose treatment included an IDH1 peptide vaccine. The receptors stem from a man aged 35-49 years with glioma.

This clone was seen a single time. This rearrangement joins TRBV6-1 to TRBJ1-6, with D possibly matching TRBD1 (6 bases). The V and J ends lost 10 bases and 5 bases respectively, with 18 bases between them. Germline V gene sequence: CDR1 MNHNS, CDR2 SASEGT. This CDR3 has 15 residues. CDR3 coding DNA: TGTGCCACTAGCTTCGAGGGGGGCAATAATTCACCCCTCCACTTT. Translating gives CATSFEGGNNSPLHF.

As regards this clone: Mismatch with germline at one junction end may stem from a read error. The chain carries TRBV14 and TRBJ2-7; D is uncertain. This CDR3 is 19 amino acids long. In germline, CDR1 is SGHDN, CDR2 FVKESK. This CDR3 is CASSQEGMWTSIDSYGQYF. The CDR3 region has the DNA TGTGCCAGCAGCCAAGAAGGGATGTGGACCAGCATAGATTCCTACGGGCAGTACTTC.

This clone has just one count. V usage is TRBV7-8 and J usage is TRBJ2-1; D perhaps matches TRBD2 (6 bases). The CDR3 has 15 amino acids. Trimming removed 1 base at V and 7 bases at J, with 14 bases between. The germline gives CDR1 SGHVS, CDR2 FQNEAQ. CDR3 nucleotides: TGTGCCAGCAGCTTAGAGCCTATAGCGGTGAATGAGCAGTTCTTC. Translating it yields CASSLEPIAVNEQFF.

The chain uses TRBV23-1 and TRBJ2-2; 9 bases are a match to TRBD1. TRBV23-1 is an ORF for which the function is uncertain. V lost 2 bases and J lost 5; bases outside the gene matches: 3. This CDR3 has 15 amino acids. The CDR3 spells CASSQRTGETGELFF. The DNA for the CDR3 is TGCGCCAGCAGTCAACGGACAGGGGAAACCGGGGAGCTGTTTTTT.

This clone has only one observation. The chain has TRBV7-9 and TRBJ1-3, with D maybe TRBD1 (5 bases). Trimming cost V 4 bases and J 3 bases, with 13 bases left between them. CDR3 size: 15 residues. Germline values: CDR1 SEHNR, CDR2 FQNEAQ (reference sequence). The CDR3: CASSSTGLGGNTIYF. The DNA of the CDR3 is TGTGCCAGCAGCTCCACAGGACTTGGTGGAAACACCATATATTTT.

V usage is TRBV19 and J usage is TRBJ1-5; maybe TRBD1 (5 bases). V lost 3 bases, J lost 4 bases, and 16 bases lay in between. CDR3 length equals 16 residues. Germline-derived CDR1 and CDR2 are LNHDA and SQIVND (reference sequence). The CDR3, as DNA: TGTGCCAGTAGTATTAGGTGGAGGGAGGGGAATCAGCCCCAGCATTTT. Amino acids: CASSIRWREGNQPQHF.

V gene TRBV25-1 combines with J gene TRBJ1-1, with D perhaps TRBD1 (6 bases). V was trimmed by 2 bases and J by 0 bases, leaving 10 bases between them. The CDR3 consists of 15 residues. Per the germline V gene, CDR1 is MGHDK and CDR2 is SYGVNS. The CDR3 DNA reads as TGTGCCAGCAGTGAAAGTACAGGGATGAACACTGAAGCTTTCTTT. Amino acid sequence: CASSESTGMNTEAFF.